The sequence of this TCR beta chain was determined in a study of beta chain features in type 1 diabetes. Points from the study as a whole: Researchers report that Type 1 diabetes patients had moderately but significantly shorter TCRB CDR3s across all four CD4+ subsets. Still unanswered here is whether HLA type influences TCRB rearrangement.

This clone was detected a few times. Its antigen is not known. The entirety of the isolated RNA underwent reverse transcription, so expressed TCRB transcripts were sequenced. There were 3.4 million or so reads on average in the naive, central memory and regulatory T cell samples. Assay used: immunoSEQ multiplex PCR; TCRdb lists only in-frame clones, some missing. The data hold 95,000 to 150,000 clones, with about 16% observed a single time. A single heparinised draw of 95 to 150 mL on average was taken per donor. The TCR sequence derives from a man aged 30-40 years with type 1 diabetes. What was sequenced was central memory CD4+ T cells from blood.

CDR3 DNA: TGTGCCAGCAGCTTGAGTGCAACTAATGAAAAACTGTTTTTT. This sequence encodes CASSLSATNEKLFF. J is TRBJ1-4 and V is TRBV7-9; D remains unclear. Germline V gives CDR1 SEHNR, CDR2 FQNEAQ (reference sequence). The CDR3 is made up of 14 amino acids. Trimming left V 3 bases short and J 0 bases short, with 5 bases between.